The 17 T cell receptor beta chains reported below all come from one sample, sequenced in a study of immune evolution from preneoplasia to lung adenocarcinoma. Data came from immunoSEQ multiplex PCR; TCRdb stores just in-frame clones and leaves some out. The repertoire consists of about 9,900 clones, with 85% to 90% occurring once and the leading ten covering roughly 3%. Sequenced sample: FFPE invasive lung adenocarcinoma tissue. The receptors derive from an older person with invasive lung adenocarcinoma. Some clones in this sample may be carry-over from other donors' samples.

This clone was detected only once. This chain uses TRBV5-1 with TRBJ2-7; TRBD2 matches 10 bases. Per the germline V gene, CDR1 is SGHRS and CDR2 is YFSETQ. The CDR3 has 14 residues. V trimming: 4 bases; J trimming: 3 bases; junction bases outside the gene matches: 4. The CDR3: CASSTGTSVYEQYF. The CDR3 DNA reads TGCGCCAGCAGCACCGGGACTAGCGTCTACGAGCAGTACTTC.

V is TRBV14 and J is TRBJ1-2; TRBD1 matches 7 bases. Losses at the gene ends were 4 bases for V and 3 bases for J; bases not matched to a gene: 5. Germline values: CDR1 SGHDN, CDR2 FVKESK. The CDR3 totals 14 residues. The CDR3 nucleotides read TGTGCCAGCAGCCCTACAGGGGTGGACTATGGCTACACCTTC. This codes for CASSPTGVDYGYTF.

A few counts support this clone. V usage is TRBV12-5 and J usage is TRBJ2-5; a weak D match, TRBD2 (5 bases). The CDR3 loop spans 14 amino acids. Germline values: CDR1 LGHNT, CDR2 FRNRAP. The V and J ends lost 6 bases and 5 bases respectively, with 16 bases between them. The CDR3 DNA sequence: TGTGCTAGTGGCCCTGGGGAGCTCTGGGAGACCCAGTACTTC. It is translated as CASGPGELWETQYF.

The chain joins TRBV29-1 to TRBJ1-1; D possibly corresponds to TRBD1 (5 bases). Germline V gives CDR1 SQVTM, CDR2 ANQGSEA. The CDR3 runs 15 residues. Trimming removed 0 bases at V and 4 bases at J, with 15 bases between. The CDR3 loop is CSVEERGGSFTEAFF. The CDR3 DNA reads TGCAGCGTTGAAGAGAGGGGCGGATCGTTCACTGAAGCTTTCTTT.

This chain uses TRBV6-5 with TRBJ2-7; maybe TRBD1 (6 bases). The CDR3 contains 13 residues. V lost 4 bases and J 3 bases, leaving 10 bases between the germline ends. Germline values: CDR1 MNHEY, CDR2 SVGAGI. The CDR3 protein is CASSSDRIYEQYF. For the CDR3, the DNA is TGTGCCAGCAGTTCGGACAGAATCTACGAGCAGTACTTC.

The chain carries TRBV28 and TRBJ2-5; the D call may be TRBD1 or TRBD2 (5 bases each). Trimming shortened V by 4 bases and J by 7 bases, and 13 bases separated the two germline ends. The germline gives CDR1 MDHEN, CDR2 SYDVKM. The CDR3 has 13 residues. The CDR3 nucleotides read TGTGCCAGCAGTTCCGCGACGAGGGGGACCCAGTACTTC. This translates into CASSSATRGTQYF.

This chain uses TRBV6-6 with TRBJ2-7; D is ambiguous. The CDR3 is 14 amino acids. The germline V gene has CDR1 MNHNY and CDR2 SVGAGI (reference sequence). V was pared by 6 bases and J by 6 bases, with 18 bases between. This CDR3 is CASRGSRFPGEQYF. CDR3 DNA: TGTGCCAGCAGAGGATCCAGATTCCCCGGCGAGCAGTACTTC.

The chain couples TRBV29-1 to TRBJ2-7; 7 bases map to TRBD1. Germline CDR1 and CDR2: SQVTM and ANQGSEA. V lost 4 bases, J lost 5 bases, and 8 bases stayed unmatched. This CDR3 has 13 residues. CDR3 sequence (DNA): TGCAGCGTTGTAGGAACAGGGGTGCACGAGCAGTACTTC. Its protein product is CSVVGTGVHEQYF.

The chain combines TRBV9 with TRBJ2-7; 12 bases map to TRBD1. CDR3 length equals 15 residues. Germline CDR1 and CDR2: SGDLS and YYNGEE. Losses at the gene ends were 0 bases for V and 6 bases for J; bases not matched to a gene: 4. Written as DNA, the CDR3 is TGTGCCAGCAGCGTAGCCGGGACAGGGGGCGCCGAGCAGTACTTC. This translates into CASSVAGTGGAEQYF.

V usage is TRBV5-4 and J usage is TRBJ2-2; maybe TRBD2 (6 bases). The CDR3 runs to 14 residues. Trimming left V 0 bases short and J 6 bases short, with 9 bases between. Germline V CDR1 and CDR2: SGHNT, YYREEE (reference sequence). CDR3 residues: CASSLASVPGELFF. Here the CDR3 DNA reads TGTGCCAGCAGCTTGGCTAGCGTTCCCGGGGAGCTGTTTTTT.

J is TRBJ2-1 and V is TRBV7-2, with 10 bases matching TRBD2. Trimming at V came to 5 bases and at J to 8 bases, leaving 12 bases not matched to a gene. Germline V lookup: CDR1 SGHTA, CDR2 FQGNSA. The CDR3 extends over 16 amino acids. CDR3 region: CASSRTSGREGDEQFF. CDR3 in DNA: TGTGCCAGCAGCAGGACTAGCGGAAGAGAGGGAGATGAGCAGTTCTTC.

The J gene is TRBJ2-2, the V gene TRBV29-1, with 8 bases lining up with TRBD1. The CDR3 runs 13 residues. V lost 6 bases and J lost 1; bases outside the gene matches: 1. Germline loops: CDR1 SQVTM, CDR2 ANQGSEA. CDR3 nucleotides: TGCAGCGTAACAGGGGGGAACACCGGGGAGCTGTTTTTT. Residues: CSVTGGNTGELFF.

The chain couples TRBV30 to TRBJ2-7; 16 nucleotides align to TRBD2. CDR1 is GTSNPN, CDR2 SVGIG, per germline (reference sequence). The CDR3 covers 14 residues. V lost 4 bases, J lost 12 bases, and 9 bases stayed unmatched. This CDR3 reads CAWTAGLAGGVRYF. CDR3 in DNA: TGTGCCTGGACCGCGGGACTAGCGGGAGGGGTTCGGTACTTC.

The V and J genes are TRBV9 and TRBJ2-2, with 14 bases fitting TRBD2. There are 17 residues in the CDR3. CDR1 is SGDLS and CDR2 is YYNGEE in the germline V gene. The J segment lost 5 bases and the V segment lost 0 bases, leaving 3 bases of the junction unmatched. The CDR3 loop is CASSVETSGRGTGELFF. The CDR3 DNA is TGTGCCAGCAGCGTAGAGACTAGCGGGAGGGGTACCGGGGAGCTGTTTTTT.

The V gene is TRBV12-5, the J gene TRBJ2-1; D possibly corresponds to TRBD1 (6 bases). Germline CDR1 and CDR2: LGHNT and FRNRAP. The length of the CDR3 is 17 residues. V lost 2 bases and J 0 bases, leaving 14 bases between the germline ends. CDR3 DNA: TGTGCTAGTGGTTTGCCTACAGGGTTTAGCTCCTACAATGAGCAGTTCTTC. Protein product: CASGLPTGFSSYNEQFF.

V usage is TRBV29-1 and J usage is TRBJ2-7, with D tentatively TRBD1 or TRBD2 (5 bases each). The length of the CDR3 is 12 residues. Germline V gene lookup returns CDR1 SQVTM and CDR2 ANQGSEA. With 0 bases removed from V and 4 bases from J, the gap between germline ends came to 7 bases. Written as DNA, the CDR3 is TGCAGCGTTGAAGACGGGGCATACGAGCAGTACTTC. Translation: CSVEDGAYEQYF.

This clone was counted once. The rearrangement joins TRBV28 to TRBJ1-2; possible D gene TRBD1, 5 bases. Germline CDR1 reads MDHEN; CDR2 reads SYDVKM. Trimming shortened V by 3 bases and J by 4 bases, and 9 bases separated the two germline ends. The CDR3 spans 13 residues. The CDR3: CASSLNRIYGYTF. CDR3 DNA: TGTGCCAGCAGTTTGAACAGGATCTATGGCTACACCTTC.